Shown below are 26 T cell receptor beta chains from a single sample sequenced in a study of blood T cells in healthy people across ages. Next came a second PCR, run for about 7 to 12 cycles, which used a sample-barcoded 5' primer along with a J-beta primer mix. TCRdb recomputed calls from the 5' RACE reads with MiXCR, one row per CDR3 protein. The sample has nearly 800,000 distinct CDR3 sequences; about 61% are singletons. The material sequenced was blood. These receptors were collected from a man between 35 and 55 years old in good health.

This clonotype was counted only a few times. The V call is TRBV13, the J call TRBJ2-7, with D possibly matching TRBD2 (6 bases). This CDR3 has 14 amino acids. Germline CDR1 is PRHDT and CDR2 is FYEKMQ (reference sequence). The V end was cut by 3 bases, the J end by 3 bases, with 12 bases between. CDR3: CASSLTRSNYEQYF. The DNA of the CDR3 is TGTGCCAGCAGCTTGACTAGGAGTAACTACGAGCAGTACTTC.

V is TRBV5-6 and J is TRBJ2-3, with 10 nucleotides matching TRBD2. The V segment lost 1 base and the J segment 0 bases; nucleotides outside the gene matches: 5. Looked up from germline, CDR1 is SGHDT and CDR2 is YYEEEE. The CDR3 has 17 amino acids. As DNA, the CDR3 is TGTGCCAGCAGCTTGCCTATAGCGGGAGGCAGCACAGATACGCAGTATTTT. It specifies CASSLPIAGGSTDTQYF.

The count of this clonotype is one. V usage is TRBV28 and J usage is TRBJ2-6, with 8 bases identical to TRBD1. CDR1 is MDHEN and CDR2 is SYDVKM in the germline V gene. The CDR3 runs to 17 residues. V lost 4 bases, J lost 1 base, and 6 bases stayed unmatched. CDR3 region: CASSSDRGYSGANVLTF. The CDR3 DNA reads as TGTGCCAGCAGTTCCGACAGGGGTTATTCTGGGGCCAACGTCCTGACTTTC.

The V gene is TRBV24-1, the J gene TRBJ2-2; possible D gene TRBD2, 6 bases. V lost 10 bases and J lost 6, with 8 bases in between. CDR1 and CDR2 (germline): KGHDR, SFDVKD. This CDR3 is built from 11 residues. The CDR3 loop is CATGEAGELFF. Written as DNA, the CDR3 is TGTGCCACGGGGGAGGCCGGGGAGCTGTTTTTT.

The chain is built from TRBV20-1 and TRBJ2-3; unclear D gene. With 5 bases removed from V and 2 bases from J, the gap between germline ends came to 14 bases. The CDR3 runs to 14 residues. CDR1 DFQATT and CDR2 SNEGSKA come from the germline V gene (reference sequence). This chain's CDR3 is CSAHKQVSTDTQYF. The CDR3 bases are TGCAGTGCTCATAAGCAGGTGTCCACAGATACGCAGTATTTT.

J is TRBJ2-7 and V is TRBV4-3; no definite D call. The CDR3 is 14 residues long. Germline loops: CDR1 LGHNA, CDR2 YSLEER. V was cut by 1 base and J by 0 bases, with 7 bases left in between. The CDR3 here is CASSQVPCSYEQYF. The CDR3 DNA reads as TGCGCCAGCAGCCAAGTGCCGTGCTCCTACGAGCAGTACTTC.

The V and J genes are TRBV28 and TRBJ2-4; TRBD1 matches 9 bases. Germline values: CDR1 MDHEN, CDR2 SYDVKM. This CDR3 spans 19 amino acids. Germline trimming cut 2 bases from V and 7 bases from J; bases unmatched to any gene: 18. The CDR3, as DNA: TGTGCCAGCAGTTTACCAAACAGGGGGCGCAAATCGGACAAGAACATTCAGTACTTC. This gives the protein CASSLPNRGRKSDKNIQYF.

The rearrangement joins TRBV30 to TRBJ1-2; D might be TRBD1 (5 bases). Deletions cut 0 bases from V and 7 bases from J, with 15 bases between. The germline gives CDR1 GTSNPN, CDR2 SVGIG (reference sequence). This CDR3 has 14 amino acids. The DNA for the CDR3 is TGTGCCTGGAGTGTGGGTGGGGGGGTTGGTGGCTACACCTTC. This translates into CAWSVGGGVGGYTF. Variable domain in full (rest from reference TRBV30 and TRBJ1-2): SQTIHQWPATLVQPVGSPLSLECTVEGTSNPNLYWYRQAAGRGLQLLFYSVGIGQISSEVPQNLSASRPQDRQFILSSKKLLLSDSGFYLCAWSVGGGVGGYTFGSGTRLTVV.

This sequence joins TRBV20-1 and TRBJ2-3; D not resolved. V dropped 5 bases and J dropped 0 bases, with 15 bases sitting between them. The V gene's germline CDR1 is DFQATT and CDR2 SNEGSKA (reference sequence). The CDR3 is made up of 15 amino acids. This chain's CDR3 is CSALTALTSTDTQYF. CDR3 bases: TGCAGTGCTCTCACAGCTCTCACTAGCACAGATACGCAGTATTTT.

In DNA form, the CDR3 reads TGTGCCAGCAGCTCCCTTAGACAGGTTCGCTCCTACGAGCAGTACTTC. This encodes CASSSLRQVRSYEQYF. This sequence joins TRBV5-6 and TRBJ2-7; D possibly corresponds to TRBD1 (6 bases). Looked up from germline, CDR1 is SGHDT and CDR2 is YYEEEE. This CDR3 has 16 amino acids. The ends were cut back, 3 bases at V and 0 bases at J, with 16 bases in the middle. The variable domain in full, completed from reference TRBV5-6 and TRBJ2-7, reads DAGVTQSPTHLIKTRGQQVTLRCSPKSGHDTVSWYQQALGQGPQFIFQYYEEEERQRGNFPDRFSGHQFPNYSSELNVNALLLGDSALYLCASSSLRQVRSYEQYFGPGTRLTVT.

This clonotype was observed once. The chain is built from TRBV20-1 and TRBJ1-2; TRBD1 matches at 7 bases. Germline V gives CDR1 DFQATT, CDR2 SNEGSKA (reference sequence). This CDR3 region has 13 residues. The junction had 8 bases not matched to a gene; V was cut back by 6 bases and J by 4 bases. The CDR3: CSAVGQEVYGYTF. The CDR3 DNA is TGCAGTGCGGTCGGACAGGAGGTCTATGGCTACACCTTC.

CDR3 in amino acids: CASSSGHAVDQYF. CDR3 nucleotide sequence: TGTGCCAGCAGTTCCGGACACGCCGTGGACCAGTACTTC. The chain is built from TRBV6-6 and TRBJ2-5; tentatively, D is TRBD1 (5 bases). The CDR3 is 13 residues long. Trimming removed 4 bases from V and 10 bases from J, with 16 bases in between. Germline values: CDR1 MNHNY, CDR2 SVGAGI (reference sequence).

This clonotype appeared a few times. The chain uses TRBV27 and TRBJ2-1; TRBD2 aligns across 10 bases. The V and J ends lost 5 bases and 3 bases, in that order; junction bases with no gene match: 7. Per germline, CDR1 MNHEY and CDR2 SMNVEV (reference sequence). The CDR3 spans 16 residues. CDR3 region: CASSPTRTSGYNEQFF. Here the CDR3 DNA reads TGTGCCAGCAGTCCGACTAGGACTAGCGGCTACAATGAGCAGTTCTTC.

The chain combines TRBV7-2 with TRBJ2-4, with D hard to call. CDR3 length equals 13 residues. The ends were cut back, 5 bases at V and 13 bases at J, with 18 bases in the middle. Germline lookup yields CDR1 SGHTA and CDR2 FQGNSA. As DNA, the CDR3 is TGTGCCAGCAGCCTGAACAGAGATGATGAGCAGTACTTC. Its protein is CASSLNRDDEQYF.

There are a few counts of this clonotype. V is TRBV6-1 and J is TRBJ2-3, with D perhaps TRBD1 (5 bases). Trimming left V 4 bases short and J 1 base short, with 12 bases between. There are 15 residues in the CDR3. Per germline, CDR1 MNHNS and CDR2 SASEGT. The chain's CDR3 is CASSGQGYRTDTQYF. The CDR3 region has the DNA TGTGCCAGCAGTGGTCAGGGCTATCGCACAGATACGCAGTATTTT.

This chain joins TRBV6-5 and TRBJ2-7; D gene uncertain. The CDR3 totals 14 residues. In germline, CDR1 is MNHEY, CDR2 SVGAGI. The germline V and J ends were trimmed by 5 bases and 1 base, with 12 bases remaining between them. In DNA form, the CDR3 reads TGTGCCAGCAGTCCAACCCGAACGTCCTACGAGCAGTACTTC. Translation gives CASSPTRTSYEQYF.

This clonotype was seen a handful of times. This chain uses TRBV5-1 with TRBJ2-1; a possible D gene is TRBD2 (6 bases). The V gene lost 0 bases and the J gene lost 1 base, with 8 bases spanning the gap. The germline V gene has CDR1 SGHRS and CDR2 YFSETQ. This CDR3 is built from 15 residues. The CDR3 loop is CASSLVGGSYNEQFF. Written as DNA, the CDR3 is TGCGCCAGCAGCTTGGTTGGGGGGTCCTACAATGAGCAGTTCTTC.

The chain combines TRBV7-2 with TRBJ2-5, with D unresolved. Deletions cut 5 bases from V and 4 bases from J, with 14 bases between. The CDR3 length is 14 residues. Germline CDR1 is SGHTA and CDR2 is FQGNSA. The CDR3 nucleotides are TGTGCCAGCAGCACCGACGCGGAGAGAGAGACCCAGTACTTC. Protein: CASSTDAERETQYF. Based on the CDR3 plus reference TRBV7-2 and TRBJ2-5, the full variable domain is GAGVSQSPSNKVTEKGKDVELRCDPISGHTALYWYRQSLGQGLEFLIYFQGNSAPDKSGLPSDRFSAERTGGSVSTLTIQRTQQEDSAVYLCASSTDAERETQYFGPGTRLLVL.

For this clonotype: One end of the junction fails to match germline, which may point to a read error. The chain uses TRBV6-2 or TRBV6-3 and TRBJ2-7; D not resolved. The CDR3 consists of 12 residues. The germline gives CDR1 MNHEY, CDR2 SVGEGT. The CDR3 sequence: CVSRPTTYEQYF. CDR3 DNA sequence: TGTGTCAGCAGACCCACAACCTACGAGCAGTACTTC.

This clonotype appeared a few times. The CDR3 nucleotides read TGCAGCGTTGGGGATACCGGGACAGTGCAGTTCTTC. Translated: CSVGDTGTVQFF. V and J are TRBV29-1 and TRBJ2-1; 7 bases map to TRBD1. The CDR3 totals 12 residues. Trimming took 4 bases from V and 12 from J; bases not matched to a gene: 9. CDR1 is SQVTM and CDR2 is ANQGSEA in the germline V gene.

Only a few counts were recorded for this clonotype. The V and J genes are TRBV20-1 and TRBJ1-1; 7 bases are shared with TRBD1. Trimming took 5 bases from V and 4 from J; bases not matched to a gene: 10. Per the germline V gene, CDR1 is DFQATT and CDR2 is SNEGSKA (reference sequence). The CDR3 totals 14 residues. The CDR3 bases are TGCAGTGCTGAATTACAGGGGTCGGGCACTGAAGCTTTCTTT. Residues: CSAELQGSGTEAFF.

The V and J genes are TRBV5-1 and TRBJ2-2; 8 bases fit TRBD1. CDR1 is SGHRS, CDR2 YFSETQ, per germline. The CDR3 has 12 residues. V gave up 7 bases and J gave up 5 bases; unmatched junction bases: 1. CDR3 region: CASQGATGELFF. CDR3 bases: TGCGCCAGCCAGGGGGCGACCGGGGAGCTGTTTTTT.

V is TRBV6-5 and J is TRBJ2-5, with no clear D. Per germline, CDR1 MNHEY and CDR2 SVGAGI. The CDR3 sequence is 14 residues long. Trimming removed 2 bases at V and 1 base at J, with 8 bases between. The CDR3 DNA reads as TGTGCCAGCAGTTACACGCAGACCCAAGAGACCCAGTACTTC. It encodes CASSYTQTQETQYF.

This chain connects TRBV20-1 to TRBJ2-3, with 9 nucleotides matching TRBD1. V dropped 1 base and J dropped 0; count of bases not matched to a gene: 17. CDR1 and CDR2 (germline): DFQATT, SNEGSKA (reference sequence). The CDR3 consists of 20 residues. CDR3 sequence reads: CSARVSSRDRVSGSTDTQYF. Written as DNA, the CDR3 is TGCAGTGCTAGAGTTAGTTCTCGGGACAGGGTATCAGGGAGCACAGATACGCAGTATTTT.

The rearrangement uses TRBV29-1 and TRBJ1-4; tentatively, D is TRBD1 (5 bases). This CDR3 is 14 amino acids long. V was pared by 3 bases and J by 7 bases, with 15 bases between. Looked up from germline, CDR1 is SQVTM and CDR2 is ANQGSEA. Written as DNA, the CDR3 is TGCAGCGTTGACCTTGGGAAGGGACCTGAAAAACTGTTTTTT. This sequence encodes CSVDLGKGPEKLFF.

This clonotype has a single count. J is TRBJ2-3 and V is TRBV27, with TRBD2 identical over 8 bases. The V segment lost 3 bases and the J segment 2 bases; nucleotides outside the gene matches: 7. This CDR3 comprises 16 residues. Germline loops: CDR1 MNHEY, CDR2 SMNVEV (reference sequence). The chain's CDR3 is CASSLGLRGDTDTQYF. DNA of the CDR3: TGTGCCAGCAGTTTGGGACTGCGGGGGGACACAGATACGCAGTATTTT.